The 8 T cell receptor beta chains given below trace back to one sample, sequenced in a study of shared clonotypes between healthy human individuals. The data were produced by immunoSEQ multiplex PCR, yet TCRdb's version contains in-frame clones alone and is incomplete. In the table there are millions of clones, 85% to 95% of which are singletons. The specimen sequenced was naive CD4+ T cells sorted from blood. Noted subset: CD45RA+ positively selected. These receptors originate from a young man in good health.

The gene calls are TRBV18 and TRBJ1-1; D is possibly TRBD1 (6 bases). Germline loops: CDR1 KGHSH, CDR2 LQKENI. The CDR3 contains 15 residues. Trimming stripped 5 bases from V and 1 base from J, with 14 bases between. The CDR3 DNA is TGTGCCAGCTCAATCACTGCGGGACAGAACACTGAAGCTTTCTTT. Encoded protein: CASSITAGQNTEAFF.

The J gene is TRBJ1-1, the V gene TRBV19, with D perhaps TRBD1 (6 bases). The CDR3 totals 16 residues. In germline, CDR1 is LNHDA, CDR2 SQIVND (reference sequence). Trimming shortened V by 2 bases and J by 4 bases, and 17 bases separated the two germline ends. The CDR3 loop reads CASSIIPGALVTEAFF. DNA of the CDR3: TGTGCCAGTAGTATAATCCCAGGGGCGCTTGTCACTGAAGCTTTCTTT. Supplemented by reference TRBV19 and TRBJ1-1, the full variable domain reads DGGITQSPKYLFRKEGQNVTLSCEQNLNHDAMYWYRQDPGQGLRLIYYSQIVNDFQKGDIAEGYSVSREKKESFPLTVTSAQKNPTAFYLCASSIIPGALVTEAFFGQGTRLTVV.

V is TRBV30 and J is TRBJ1-1; tentative D call: TRBD1 (5 bases). Germline CDR1 GTSNPN, CDR2 SVGIG (reference sequence). With 3 bases removed from V and 0 bases from J, the gap between germline ends came to 11 bases. The CDR3 contains 14 residues. CDR3 protein: CAWRRWGMNTEAFF. CDR3 in DNA: TGTGCCTGGAGGCGGTGGGGCATGAACACTGAAGCTTTCTTT.

This CDR3 reads CASSPLGGPQETQYF. CDR3 sequence (DNA): TGTGCCAGCTCACCTCTTGGGGGGCCCCAAGAGACCCAGTACTTC. The V and J genes are TRBV28 and TRBJ2-5, with D possibly called TRBD1 or TRBD2 (6 bases each). The ends were cut back, 8 bases at V and 1 base at J, with 17 bases in the middle. This CDR3 is built from 15 residues. Germline V gives CDR1 MDHEN, CDR2 SYDVKM.

J is TRBJ2-3 and V is TRBV19; D may be TRBD2 (5 bases). The CDR3 runs 13 residues. Trimming removed 3 bases from V and 9 bases from J, with 13 bases in between. Germline CDR1 reads LNHDA; CDR2 reads SQIVND (reference sequence). The CDR3 nucleotides read TGTGCCAGTAGTATGAGAGATCGGGAAACGCAGTATTTT. Protein: CASSMRDRETQYF.

For this clone: The sample has other DNA sequences that encode this CDR3 too. V gene TRBV18 combines with J gene TRBJ1-5; D may be TRBD1 (5 bases). Trimming left V 2 bases short and J 5 bases short, with 10 bases between. From germline, CDR1 is KGHSH and CDR2 LQKENI. This CDR3 spans 14 amino acids. CDR3 DNA sequence: TGTGCCAGCTCACCAGGATCGGGGGATCAGCCCCAGCATTTT. Protein: CASSPGSGDQPQHF.

The rearrangement links TRBV30 to TRBJ2-7, with 15 positions matching TRBD2. Germline CDR1 reads GTSNPN; CDR2 reads SVGIG (reference sequence). V dropped 2 bases and J dropped 6; count of bases not matched to a gene: 11. This CDR3 spans 17 amino acids. The CDR3 DNA reads as TGTGCCTGGAGTCCACAACGGACTAGCGGGAGGGTGAGCGAGCAGTACTTC. Translating gives CAWSPQRTSGRVSEQYF.

The rearrangement joins TRBV9 to TRBJ1-1, with 8 bases identical to TRBD1. Germline loops: CDR1 SGDLS, CDR2 YYNGEE. Germline trimming cut 5 bases from V and 1 base from J; bases unmatched to any gene: 4. This CDR3 comprises 14 residues. The CDR3 coding sequence is TGTGCCAGCAGAAAACAGGGGGGGAACACTGAAGCTTTCTTT. It specifies CASRKQGGNTEAFF.